This T cell receptor (beta chain) was observed in a study of control samples from healthy donors and cancer patients. Data came from immunoSEQ multiplex PCR; TCRdb stores just in-frame clones and leaves some out. The data show tens of thousands of clones, around nine tenths seen once. The specimen sequenced was blood. The source of this sequence is a woman aged 55 to 70 in good health.

In DNA, the CDR3 is TGTGCCAGCAGTGTAGGAGAGACCCAGTACTTC. It specifies CASSVGETQYF. The genes are TRBV2 and TRBJ2-5, with unresolved D. V was trimmed by 4 bases and J by 4 bases, leaving 4 bases between them. The CDR3 sequence is 11 residues long. The V gene's germline CDR1 is SNHLY and CDR2 FYNNEI.